This T cell receptor (beta chain) was recovered during a study of blood T cell repertoires in COVID-19. Trimming removed 6 bases from V and 2 bases from J, with 15 bases in between. The CDR3 contains 15 residues. The germline CDR1 and CDR2 sequences are MNHEY and SVGAGI. Authors' data handling: Nucleated cell number was recorded as an estimate derived from reference gene primer amplification. Sequencing used immunoSEQ multiplex PCR; TCRdb keeps in-frame clones, though not all of them. The V and J calls and clone size come from that table; D and trimming were worked out from the DNA. Here the sample spans over 150,000 clones, 79% being singletons.

This TCR came from a woman aged 70-85 years in a cohort exposed to, infected with or recovered from COVID-19 (not recorded which). The sequencing input was PBMCs or T cells enriched from blood (not recorded which). The J gene is TRBJ2-3, the V gene TRBV6-5; a possible D gene is TRBD2 (5 bases). The CDR3: CASSPGTVYTDTQYF. The CDR3 region has the DNA TGTGCCAGCAGCCCGGGAACCGTATACACAGATACGCAGTATTTT.